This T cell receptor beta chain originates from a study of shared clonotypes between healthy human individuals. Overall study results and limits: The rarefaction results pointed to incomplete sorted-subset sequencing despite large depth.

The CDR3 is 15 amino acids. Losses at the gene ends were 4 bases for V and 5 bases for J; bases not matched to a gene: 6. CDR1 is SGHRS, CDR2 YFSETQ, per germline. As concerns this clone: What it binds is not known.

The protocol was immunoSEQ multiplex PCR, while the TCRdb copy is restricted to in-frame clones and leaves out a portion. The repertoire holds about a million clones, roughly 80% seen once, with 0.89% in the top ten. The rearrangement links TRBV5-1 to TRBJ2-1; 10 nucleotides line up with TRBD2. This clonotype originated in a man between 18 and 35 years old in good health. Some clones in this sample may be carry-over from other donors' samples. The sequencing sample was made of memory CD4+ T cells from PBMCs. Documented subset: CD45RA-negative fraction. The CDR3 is CASSKILAGNNEQFF. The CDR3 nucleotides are TGCGCCAGCAGCAAAATACTAGCGGGGAACAATGAGCAGTTCTTC.